These 3 T cell receptor beta chains came from one sample sequenced in a study of T cell changes during pregnancy in multiple sclerosis. Method: immunoSEQ multiplex PCR; TCRdb's copy keeps in-frame clones and lacks some. In the table there are more than 95,000 clones, 90% to 95% of which are singletons. The sample here was peripheral blood, taken after pregnancy. Receptors originate from a female donor with multiple sclerosis, enrolled in a pregnancy study.

The chain couples TRBV6-6 to TRBJ2-5; TRBD1 agrees at 8 bases. Germline V gene lookup returns CDR1 MNHNY and CDR2 SVGAGI (reference sequence). The CDR3 has 14 amino acids. V lost 5 bases, J lost 5 bases, and 7 bases stayed unmatched. This CDR3 reads CASSPGQGRETQYF. The CDR3 coding sequence is TGTGCCAGCAGTCCAGGACAGGGAAGGGAGACCCAGTACTTC.

V gene TRBV27 combines with J gene TRBJ1-2; no definite D call. V lost 0 bases, J lost 8 bases, and 10 bases lay in between. From germline, CDR1 is MNHEY and CDR2 SMNVEV (reference sequence). The length of the CDR3 is 13 residues. The CDR3 region is CASSLSTREGYTF. In DNA, the CDR3 is TGTGCCAGCAGTTTATCGACGAGGGAAGGCTACACCTTC.

DNA for the CDR3: TGTGCCAGTGGGACAGGTTTGAACACTGAAGCTTTCTTT. Its translation is CASGTGLNTEAFF. The chain employs TRBV19 and TRBJ1-1, with TRBD1 identical over 8 bases. In germline, CDR1 is LNHDA, CDR2 SQIVND (reference sequence). The CDR3 has 13 amino acids. The V segment lost 8 bases and the J segment 0 bases; nucleotides outside the gene matches: 2.